These T cell receptor beta chains were read from a single sample in a study of graft-versus-host responses after intestinal transplantation. Profiled with immunoSEQ multiplex PCR; TCRdb holds only in-frame clones, not every one. The sample includes about 15,000 clones, around 35% of them seen just once. The specimen comprised alloreactive CD4+ T cells from a mixed lymphocyte reaction culture, sampled before intestinal transplant. These receptors all come from a human patient who received an intestinal transplant. Both conserved end residues are part of each CDR3. The D gene is left open where the match is weak. Clone size is shown for a subset of rows, as once, few, many or a class of expanded clone.

few | TRBJ1-5 | TRBV6-1 | TRBD1 | TGTGCCAGCAGTGCAACAGGGGGTTACCAGCCCCAGCATTTT | CASSATGGYQPQHF
NA | TRBJ1-5 | TRBV23-1 | NA | TGCGCCAGCAGTCAATCGGGACGATATAGCAATCAGCCCCAGCATTTT | CASSQSGRYSNQPQHF
NA | TRBJ2-7 | TRBV13 | TRBD2 | TGTGCCAGCAGCCGGGGGGAGGGAGCGTTTTCCTACGAGCAGTACTTC | CASSRGEGAFSYEQYF
NA | TRBJ2-1 | TRBV6-5 | TRBD2 | TGTGCCAGCAGCCATACTAGCGGGAGGGTTTCGGAGCAGTTCTTC | CASSHTSGRVSEQFF
few | TRBJ2-5 | TRBV6-5 | TRBD1 | TGTGCCAGCAGTTCGGGACAGGCGAAGACCCAGTACTTC | CASSSGQAKTQYF
NA | TRBJ1-6 | TRBV19 | NA | TGTGCCAGTAGTATAGGGGTCGAATCACCCCTCCACTTT | CASSIGVESPLHF
NA | TRBJ1-3 | TRBV7-2 | NA | TGTGCCAGCAGTCGGGCTCCGCATGGAAACACCATATATTTT | CASSRAPHGNTIYF
NA | TRBJ2-2 | TRBV19 | TRBD1 | TGTGCCAGTACGCGGCGGACAGGGGGCAACACCGGGGAGCTGTTTTTT | CASTRRTGGNTGELFF
NA | TRBJ1-4 | TRBV5-1 | NA | TGCGCCAGCAGCTTGGGACATTCTAAAAATGAAAAACTGTTTTTT | CASSLGHSKNEKLFF
medium-sized | TRBJ2-6 | TRBV5-4 | NA | TGTGCCAGCAGCCTAACAGGCTCTGGGGCCAACGTCCTGACTTTC | CASSLTGSGANVLTF
few | TRBJ1-2 | TRBV6-5 | TRBD1 | TGTGCCAGCAGTCCGACAGGGGGCGAGTACTATGGCTACACCTTC | CASSPTGGEYYGYTF
NA | TRBJ2-7 | TRBV27 | TRBD2 | TGTGCCAGCAGCCGTAGCGGGAGGGGATACGAGCAGTACTTC | CASSRSGRGYEQYF
NA | TRBJ1-2 | TRBV6-6 | TRBD1 | TGTGCCAGCACCGAATACAGGGGTGGCTATGGCTACACCTTC | CASTEYRGGYGYTF
few | TRBJ2-7 | TRBV6-1 | NA | TGTGCCAGCGGGGCTAGCGATGGCTACGAGCAGTACTTC | CASGASDGYEQYF
few | TRBJ1-1 | TRBV5-1 | TRBD1 | TGCGCCAGCAGCTGGGGGGACAGGTCGGCCACTGAAGCTTTCTTT | CASSWGDRSATEAFF
NA | TRBJ2-1 | TRBV6-6 | NA | TGTGCCAGCAGACCCAAAAGACTAGTCCTTGAGCAGTTCTTC | CASRPKRLVLEQFF
few | TRBJ1-1 | TRBV10-3 | NA | TGTGCCATCAGTTTAGGAGACACTGAAGCTTTCTTT | CAISLGDTEAFF
NA | TRBJ2-7 | TRBV9 | NA | TGTGCCAGCAGCGCCCGGGATGCCTACGAGCAGTACTTC | CASSARDAYEQYF
NA | TRBJ2-1 | TRBV11-2 | NA | TGTGCCAGCAGCTTGGAGGATTTTTCCTACAATGAGCAGTTCTTC | CASSLEDFSYNEQFF
NA | TRBJ2-6 | TRBV6-5 | NA | TGTGCCAGCAGTTTTCAGGGCTCTGGGGCCAACGTCCTGACTTTC | CASSFQGSGANVLTF
NA | TRBJ2-2 | TRBV19 | TRBD2 | TGTGCCAGTAGTAGGGGTAGCGGGGTGTGGACCGGGGAGCTGTTTTTT | CASSRGSGVWTGELFF